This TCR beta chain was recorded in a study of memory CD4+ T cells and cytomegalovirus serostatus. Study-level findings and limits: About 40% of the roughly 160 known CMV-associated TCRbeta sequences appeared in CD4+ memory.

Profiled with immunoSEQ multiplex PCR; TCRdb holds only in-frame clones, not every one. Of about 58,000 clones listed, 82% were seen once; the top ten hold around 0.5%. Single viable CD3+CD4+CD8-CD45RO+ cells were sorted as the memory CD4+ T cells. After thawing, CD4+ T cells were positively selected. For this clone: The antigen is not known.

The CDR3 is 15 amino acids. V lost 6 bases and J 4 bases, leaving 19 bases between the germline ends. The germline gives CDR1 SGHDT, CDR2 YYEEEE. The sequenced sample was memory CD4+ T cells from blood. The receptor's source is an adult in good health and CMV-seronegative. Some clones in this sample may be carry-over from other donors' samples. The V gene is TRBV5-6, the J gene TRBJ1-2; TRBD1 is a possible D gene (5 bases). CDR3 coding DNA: TGTGCCAGCACCCGGGGAGGCAGGGCTTTCTATGGCTACACCTTC. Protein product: CASTRGGRAFYGYTF. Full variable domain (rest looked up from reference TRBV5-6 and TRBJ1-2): DAGVTQSPTHLIKTRGQQVTLRCSPKSGHDTVSWYQQALGQGPQFIFQYYEEEERQRGNFPDRFSGHQFPNYSSELNVNALLLGDSALYLCASTRGGRAFYGYTFGSGTRLTVV.